These 14 T cell receptor beta chains were all obtained from the same sample, sequenced in a study of T cells after yellow fever vaccination. Each CDR3 protein gets one entry after TCRdb re-called the 5' RACE reads with MiXCR. The table has under 700,000 distinct CDR3 sequences, 17% seen once. Sample: PBMCs, taken less than 6 days after the first yellow fever vaccination. Every receptor here comes from a man aged 18 to 30 who received the YFV17D yellow fever vaccine.

This clonotype was detected only a few times. J is TRBJ1-6 and V is TRBV5-6; D unclear. The CDR3 is made up of 12 amino acids. Germline values: CDR1 SGHDT, CDR2 YYEEEE. V was shortened by 1 base and J by 10 bases, with 6 bases between the two germline ends. The CDR3 sequence: CASSLSRSPLHF. CDR3 nucleotide sequence: TGTGCCAGCAGCTTGTCGAGATCACCCCTCCACTTT.

This clonotype has only a few counts. The V gene is TRBV7-9, the J gene TRBJ2-2, with 8 bases matching TRBD1. J was trimmed by 6 bases and V by 5 bases; bases with no gene match: 14. The CDR3 consists of 17 residues. Per germline, CDR1 SEHNR and CDR2 FQNEAQ (reference sequence). CDR3 in amino acids: CASSRISTGVVAGELFF. The CDR3 region has the DNA TGTGCCAGCAGCCGGATATCGACAGGGGTGGTTGCCGGGGAGCTGTTTTTT.

A few counts support this clonotype. The V gene is TRBV12-3 or TRBV12-4, the J gene TRBJ2-5; D is uncertain. V was clipped by 0 bases and J by 3 bases, with 11 bases between them. CDR3 length equals 15 residues. This CDR3 is CASSLALSYKETQYF. CDR3 DNA sequence: TGTGCCAGCAGTTTAGCGCTCAGCTACAAAGAGACCCAGTACTTC.

The chain carries TRBV5-1 and TRBJ1-1; a possible D gene is TRBD1 (6 bases). Trimming pared 3 bases from V and 5 bases from J, leaving 20 bases between. This CDR3 spans 16 amino acids. Germline loops: CDR1 SGHRS, CDR2 YFSETQ. The CDR3 loop reads CASSWGQAARATEAFF. The CDR3 region has the DNA TGCGCCAGCAGCTGGGGGCAGGCGGCGAGAGCTACTGAAGCTTTCTTT. Based on the CDR3 plus reference TRBV5-1 and TRBJ1-1, the full variable domain is KAGVTQTPRYLIKTRGQQVTLSCSPISGHRSVSWYQQTPGQGLQFLFEYFSETQRNKGNFPGRFSGRQFSNSRSEMNVSTLELGDSALYLCASSWGQAARATEAFFGQGTRLTVV.

This clonotype was found a few times. V gene TRBV6-5 combines with J gene TRBJ2-7; possible D gene TRBD2, 6 bases. From germline, CDR1 is MNHEY and CDR2 SVGAGI. Deletions cut 2 bases from V and 1 base from J, with 15 bases between. CDR3 size: 16 residues. The CDR3 DNA follows: TGTGCCAGCAGTTACGCGGGACTGCTAGGGTCCTACGAGCAGTACGTC. As protein: CASSYAGLLGSYEQYV.

The chain links TRBV27 to TRBJ2-7; D unclear. The CDR3 totals 16 residues. Germline V gene data show CDR1 as MNHEY and CDR2 as SMNVEV (reference sequence). Between the trimmed V and J ends, which lost 0 bases and 2 bases, there was a span of 14 bases. The CDR3 bases are TGTGCCAGCAGTTTATCGTTCAGGCTTAGCCCCTACGAGCAGTACTTC. Protein: CASSLSFRLSPYEQYF.

V usage is TRBV7-3 and J usage is TRBJ2-2; D is perhaps TRBD1 or TRBD2 (5 bases each). Trimming took off 6 bases at V and 4 bases at J, with 12 bases between the two ends. The CDR3 is 14 amino acids. Germline V gene lookup returns CDR1 SGHTA and CDR2 FQGTGA. CDR3 in DNA: TGTGCCAGCAGTACAGGAGGCAGCACCGGGGAGCTGTTTTTT. Residues: CASSTGGSTGELFF.

The chain joins TRBV24-1 to TRBJ2-3; 10 nucleotides match TRBD2. This CDR3 region has 16 residues. CDR1 is KGHDR and CDR2 is SFDVKD in the germline V gene. The junction had 8 bases not matched to a gene; V was cut back by 4 bases and J by 5 bases. The CDR3 nucleotides read TGTGCCACCAGTGACGAGCGGGGGGGCCGTGGAGATACGCAGTATTTT. It translates to CATSDERGGRGDTQYF.

A few counts support this clonotype. The junction departs from the called germline gene at one end, perhaps through a read error. The J gene is TRBJ2-5, the V gene TRBV18; D gene uncertain. This CDR3 is built from 11 residues. Germline V gene lookup returns CDR1 KGHSH and CDR2 LQKENI. The CDR3 loop reads CASSPEKFLDF. CDR3 in DNA: TGTGCCAGCTCGCCCGAGAAGTTCCTAGACTTC. Together with reference TRBV18 and TRBJ2-5, the CDR3 gives the full variable domain: NAGVMQNPRHLVRRRGQEARLRCSPMKGHSHVYWYRQLPEEGLKFMVYLQKENIIDESGMPKERFSAEFPKEGPSILRIQQVVRGDSAAYFCASSPEKFLDFGPGTRLLVL.

This clonotype has only a few counts. V gene TRBV20-1 combines with J gene TRBJ2-5; D is undetermined. Trimming left V 0 bases short and J 4 bases short, with 9 bases between. The CDR3 extends over 13 amino acids. Germline loops: CDR1 DFQATT, CDR2 SNEGSKA (reference sequence). CDR3 DNA: TGCAGTGCTAGAGAGGTTAGCAGAGAGACCCAGTACTTC. Translation gives CSAREVSRETQYF.

This clonotype came up a few times. J is TRBJ2-7 and V is TRBV4-1; D not resolved. The CDR3 runs 17 residues. Germline V CDR1 and CDR2: MGHRA, YSYEKL. V lost 0 bases and J lost 2, with 17 bases in between. CDR3: CASSQDQFSESPYEQYF. The DNA for the CDR3 is TGCGCCAGCAGCCAAGATCAATTTTCCGAATCCCCCTACGAGCAGTACTTC.

V and J are TRBV20-1 and TRBJ2-3, with 9 bases fitting TRBD2. CDR1 is DFQATT, CDR2 SNEGSKA, per germline (reference sequence). The CDR3 is 15 residues long. Germline trimming cut 3 bases from V and 1 base from J; bases unmatched to any gene: 5. CDR3 in amino acids: CSASIQRGGTDTQYF. The CDR3 DNA is TGCAGTGCTAGTATTCAGCGGGGGGGCACAGATACGCAGTATTTT.

V gene TRBV10-3 combines with J gene TRBJ2-3, with D tentatively TRBD2 (5 bases). Per germline, CDR1 ENHRY and CDR2 SYGVKD. The CDR3 length is 16 residues. V lost 0 bases and J 4 bases, leaving 14 bases between the germline ends. CDR3 region: CAISESSNKRADTQYF. The CDR3 DNA follows: TGTGCCATCAGTGAGTCATCCAATAAGAGGGCAGATACGCAGTATTTT.

On this clonotype: Its ends do not fully match the called genes, so a read error is possible. The chain couples TRBV12-3 or TRBV12-4 to TRBJ2-1, with TRBD2 as a possible D gene (5 bases). The CDR3 loop spans 18 amino acids. This chain's CDR3 is CTSSLAHAGPLIYNEQFF. The CDR3 coding sequence is TGTACCAGCAGTTTAGCGCACGCCGGACCACTAATCTACAATGAGCAGTTCTTC.